This TCR beta chain emerged from a study of T cell responses to AZD1222 COVID-19 vaccine (dated by TCRdb to 2020 to 2023). Broadly, across the study: AZD1222 recipients whose second dose came at about 4 weeks and those whose second dose came at about 12 weeks were combined into one group, since spike-specific TCR depth and breadth did not differ between the two schedules. A total of 233 trial participants underwent TCR sequencing, of whom under 220 had received two doses of AZD1222 and some 25 had received two doses of the MenACWY control vaccine. Trial participants were enrolled into age subgroups of 18-55, 56-69 and 70-plus years, which contained around 140, 26 and 57 TCR-sequenced participants, respectively.

This specimen's time point label, interpreted: baseline before first vaccination. Samples from vaccinated people were obtained from the UK trials COV001 and COV002, which included a single-blind randomized controlled phase 2/3 trial of AZD1222 (ChAdOx1 nCoV-19) in healthy adults. For TCRbeta chain sequencing, PBMC samples from trial participants were taken at day 0 and at day 28 after the second dose. Here is what the overall study found, with its caveats: Reportedly, close to half of the unique spike-specific TCRs recognized epitopes lying outside the regions that are mutated in the B.1.351 and B.1.1.7 variants. Conclusions about previously exposed vaccinees are limited because only a handful of AZD1222 recipients were SARS-CoV-2 seropositive at baseline. A significant rise in spike-specific TCR breadth and depth was observed after two AZD1222 doses relative to day 0 and relative to MenACWY recipients. Because no day 14 peak-response samples were available, repertoires were characterized only after the peak T cell response. The 56-69-year group was small, and its depth increase did not reach significance, likely because of low power. Most participants were white British and females outnumbered males, and the authors suggested that clonal diversity may have been underestimated. The whole spike protein was spanned by vaccine-associated CD4 TCRs, and dominant responses were seen in regions 160-218 and 743-854.

The CDR3 regions of human TCRbeta chains were analyzed by immunosequencing. For the original study's pipeline: Repertoire TCRs were matched against a reference library of SARS-CoV-2-specific TCRs generated with the MIRA antigen-specificity platform. Breadth was defined as the fraction of unique TCRs that were SARS-CoV-2-associated. Depth was defined as the fraction of total T cells that were SARS-CoV-2-associated. Using the MIRA data, each spike-specific TCR was mapped to the spike region that the TCR reacts to and placed in a CD4 or CD8 class. Log10-transformed breadth and depth values were compared by one-way ANOVA with Sidak's multiple comparisons tests. As stored in TCRdb, this immuneACCESS dataset retains in-frame rearrangements with V and J assigned. A fraction of the clones does not appear; measured against another copy, unresolved V genes explain less than half of the discrepancy, and the remainder lacks a known reason. The V and J calls and the clone size are those of that table, but D and trimming were determined from the DNA. The sample data list 140,000 or so clones, and around nine tenths of these were observed just once. The ten largest clones take up 3% to 4.5% of the sample.

Note on this clone: It has no known antigen specificity. No much larger clone exists at a distance of one base, and base qualities are not known.

The receptor was isolated from an adult in good health. The source material was peripheral blood, sampled on day 0 of AZD1222 vaccination.

The nucleotides are TGTGCCAGCAGCCAGTATAGTGGAACTGAAGCTTTCTTT. Its amino acids are CASSQYSGTEAFF. Recombination linked TRBV14 to TRBJ1-1, with an unclear D gene assignment. The germline V gene yields SGHDN for CDR1 and FVKESK for CDR2. Trimming at the junction amounts to 3 bases on V and 5 bases on J, and the germline ends lie 10 bases apart. The CDR3 covers 13 residues, taking in both the cysteine and the phenylalanine. Just the 39-base CDR3 DNA is kept, in frame starting at base 1.